This record covers a single TCR beta chain. Its antigen is unidentified. These data come from a study of a mutant IDH1 vaccine in newly diagnosed glioma. Measured with immunoSEQ multiplex PCR; TCRdb has only the in-frame clones, and not every one. The repertoire holds roughly 49,000 clones, with about 92% as singletons. Germline V gives CDR1 SGHNT, CDR2 YYREEE (reference sequence). Germline trimming cut 4 bases from V and 10 bases from J; bases unmatched to any gene: 13. The CDR3 has 15 residues. The time point here: week 35, safety follow-up. Alongside topical imiquimod, each dose of vaccine comprised 300 ug of mutant IDH1 20-mer peptide.

The gene calls are TRBV5-4 and TRBJ1-4; 7 bases are a match to TRBD1. The sequencing used PBMCs, collected from a glioma patient whose treatment included an IDH1 peptide vaccine. The TCR was taken from a man aged 50-60 years with glioma. CDR3 nucleotide sequence: TGTGCCAGCAGCACTAGAGAAGGGGGCGCGGTAAAACTGTTTTTT. This gives the protein CASSTREGGAVKLFF.